This section outlines one T cell receptor beta chain sequence together with its context. Its antigen is as yet unknown. TCRdb reanalyzed the 5' RACE reads, giving one entry per CDR3 protein sequence and no DNA. The table for this sample gives hundreds of thousands of distinct CDR3 sequences. These data originate in a study of T cells expressing NK-cell markers. General study results and limits: Five or six donors showed dominant NKG2C+ clonotypes comprising about 1.0-7.5% of their CD8+ T cells. Evidence did not settle whether expanded NKG2C+ T cell clones targeted HCMV.

This clonotype was obtained from a woman between 18 and 70 years old in good health. The sample taken for sequencing was blood T cells: a sorted CD56 or NKG2C T cell subset, CD4+ or CD8+ T cells, or bulk PBMC T cells (not recorded which).

The CDR3 loop reads CSAGRNRYEQYF. The chain couples TRBV20-1 to TRBJ2-7; TCRdb picks TRBD2, but there is no DNA to check that call. Looked up from germline, CDR1 is DFQATT and CDR2 is SNEGSKA (reference sequence). The CDR3 length is 12 residues.